The clone carrying this T cell receptor (beta chain) showed up many times. TCRdb re-called the RT-PCR reads through MiXCR, storing one row per CDR3 protein. The sample holds more than 600,000 distinct CDR3 sequences, about 14% seen once. This clonotype originated in a female donor in good health, serving as a healthy control. Sequences were obtained from memory CD4+ T cells from blood.

Written as DNA, the CDR3 is TGTGCCAGCAGTTCCAGGGAAAAACTGTTTTTT. This encodes CASSSREKLFF. J is TRBJ1-4 and V is TRBV12-3 or TRBV12-4; D remains unclear. There are 11 residues in the CDR3. Trimming took 4 bases from V and 8 from J, leaving 5 bases between them.